The sequence of this TCR beta chain was determined in a study of CD8+ T cells in alopecia areata. The wider study: Treated patients were given oral tofacitinib, which was dosed at 5 to 10 mg twice daily. Tofacitinib ran 6 to 18 months, followed by 6 months off drug. General study findings and limits: Compared with normal scalp, lesional scalp had higher clonality and more expanded CD8+ clones.

This CDR3 comprises 13 residues. V was pared by 5 bases and J by 4 bases, with 11 bases between. Germline V gene sequence: CDR1 SGHAT, CDR2 FQNNGV. As to treatment: oral pan-JAK inhibitor, 5-10 mg twice daily. cDNA reverse transcribed from extracted RNA served as the sequencing template. The data were produced by immunoSEQ multiplex PCR, yet TCRdb's version contains in-frame clones alone and is incomplete. The table includes a few hundred thousand clones, more than 30% detected once. About this clone: Its antigen is as yet unknown.

J is TRBJ2-5 and V is TRBV11-2; the D is unclear. The input for sequencing was CD4+ T cells sorted from blood, taken between weeks 30 and 35, from a patient treated with tofacitinib. The TCR sequence derives from a human donor with alopecia areata. The DNA of the CDR3 is TGTGCCAGCAGCCGATCCGTGGGAGAGACCCAGTACTTC. Residues: CASSRSVGETQYF.